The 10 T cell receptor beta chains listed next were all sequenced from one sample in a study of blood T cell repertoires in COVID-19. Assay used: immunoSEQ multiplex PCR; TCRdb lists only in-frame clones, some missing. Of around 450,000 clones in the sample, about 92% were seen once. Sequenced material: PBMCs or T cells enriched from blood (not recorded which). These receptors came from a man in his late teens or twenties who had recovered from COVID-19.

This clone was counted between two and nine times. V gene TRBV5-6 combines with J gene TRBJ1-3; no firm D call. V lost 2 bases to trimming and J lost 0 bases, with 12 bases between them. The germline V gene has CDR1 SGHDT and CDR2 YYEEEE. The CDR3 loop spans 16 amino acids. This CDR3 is CASSFRVTNSGNTIYF. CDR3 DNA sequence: TGTGCCAGCAGCTTTCGGGTTACGAACTCTGGAAACACCATATATTTT.

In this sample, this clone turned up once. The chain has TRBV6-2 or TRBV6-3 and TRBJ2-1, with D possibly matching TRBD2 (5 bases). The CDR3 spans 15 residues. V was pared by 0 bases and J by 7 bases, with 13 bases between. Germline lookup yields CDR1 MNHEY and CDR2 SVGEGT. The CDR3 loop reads CASSYSNSLVNEQFF. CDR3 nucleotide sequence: TGTGCCAGCAGTTACTCGAATTCACTAGTAAATGAGCAGTTCTTC.

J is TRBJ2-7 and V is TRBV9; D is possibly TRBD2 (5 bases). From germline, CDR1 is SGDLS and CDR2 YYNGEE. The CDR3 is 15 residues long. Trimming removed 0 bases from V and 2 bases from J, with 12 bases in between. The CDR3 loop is CASSVAPDGAYEQYF. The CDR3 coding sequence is TGTGCCAGCAGCGTAGCCCCGGACGGGGCCTACGAGCAGTACTTC. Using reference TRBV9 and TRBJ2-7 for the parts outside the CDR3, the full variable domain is DSGVTQTPKHLITATGQRVTLRCSPRSGDLSVYWYQQSLDQGLQFLIQYYNGEERAKGNILERFSAQQFPDLHSELNLSSLELGDSALYFCASSVAPDGAYEQYFGPGTRLTVT.

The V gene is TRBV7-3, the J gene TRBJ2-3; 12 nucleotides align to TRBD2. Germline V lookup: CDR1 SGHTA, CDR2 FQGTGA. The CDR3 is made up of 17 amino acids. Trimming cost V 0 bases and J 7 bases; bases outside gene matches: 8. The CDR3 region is CASSLTQTSGSGYTQYF. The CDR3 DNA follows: TGTGCCAGCAGCTTAACCCAGACTAGCGGGAGTGGGTATACGCAGTATTTT.

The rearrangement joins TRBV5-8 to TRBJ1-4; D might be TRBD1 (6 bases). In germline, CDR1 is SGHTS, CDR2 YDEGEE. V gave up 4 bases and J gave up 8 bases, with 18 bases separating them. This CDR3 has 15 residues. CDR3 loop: CASSVTGSIGEKLFF. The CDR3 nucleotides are TGTGCCAGCAGCGTTACAGGGTCCATAGGGGAAAAACTGTTTTTT.

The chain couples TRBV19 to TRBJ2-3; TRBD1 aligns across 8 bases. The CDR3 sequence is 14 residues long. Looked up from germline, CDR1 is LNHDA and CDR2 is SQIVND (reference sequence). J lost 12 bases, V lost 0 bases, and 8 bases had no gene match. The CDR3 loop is CASSIDGTGRPQYF. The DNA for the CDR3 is TGTGCCAGTAGTATAGACGGGACAGGACGCCCTCAGTATTTT.

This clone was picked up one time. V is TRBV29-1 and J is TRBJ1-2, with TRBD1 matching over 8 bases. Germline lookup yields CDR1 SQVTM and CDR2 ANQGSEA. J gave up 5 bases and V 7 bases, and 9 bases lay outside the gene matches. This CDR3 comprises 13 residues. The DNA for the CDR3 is TGCAGCGCTACCACCGGGACAGGATATGGCTACACCTTC. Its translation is CSATTGTGYGYTF.

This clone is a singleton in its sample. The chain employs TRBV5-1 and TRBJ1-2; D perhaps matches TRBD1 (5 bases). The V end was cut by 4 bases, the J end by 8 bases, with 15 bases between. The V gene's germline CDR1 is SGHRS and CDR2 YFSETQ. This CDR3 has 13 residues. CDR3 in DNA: TGCGCCAGCAGCGAATCAGGGAAGGGGGGCTACACCTTC. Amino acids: CASSESGKGGYTF.

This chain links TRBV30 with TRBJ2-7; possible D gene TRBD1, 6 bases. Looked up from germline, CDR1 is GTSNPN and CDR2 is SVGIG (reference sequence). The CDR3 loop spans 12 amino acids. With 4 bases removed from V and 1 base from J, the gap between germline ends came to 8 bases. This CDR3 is CAWNGQSYEQYF. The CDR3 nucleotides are TGTGCCTGGAATGGACAGTCCTACGAGCAGTACTTC.

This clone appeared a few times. In DNA form, the CDR3 reads TGTGCCAGCAGCCAAGATCTCCTACCCTCCGGTCTCCTCCACTTT. Encoded protein: CASSQDLLPSGLLHF. V usage is TRBV14 and J usage is TRBJ1-6, with no clear D. V was trimmed by 0 bases and J by 15 bases, leaving 18 bases between them. CDR3 length equals 15 residues. CDR1 and CDR2 (germline): SGHDN, FVKESK. Full variable domain (outside the CDR3, taken from reference TRBV14 and TRBJ1-6): EAGVTQFPSHSVIEKGQTVTLRCDPISGHDNLYWYRRVMGKEIKFLLHFVKESKQDESGMPNNRFLAERTGGTYSTLKVQPAELEDSGVYFCASSQDLLPSGLLHFGNGTRLTVT.